The 27 T cell receptor beta chains in this list originate from one sample, sequenced in a study of blood T cell repertoires in COVID-19. Assay: immunoSEQ multiplex PCR; the TCRdb copy retains only in-frame clones and omits some. The sample holds about 190,000 clones, around 80% seen once. The material sequenced was peripheral blood. The receptor source for this set is a man aged 30-40 years with active or convalescent COVID-19.

This chain's CDR3 is CASSATGTANYNEQFF. CDR3 DNA sequence: TGCGCCAGCAGCGCTACCGGGACAGCAAACTACAATGAGCAGTTCTTC. V usage is TRBV5-1 and J usage is TRBJ2-1, with 7 nucleotides matching TRBD1. V lost 4 bases to trimming and J lost 3 bases; unmatched junction nucleotides: 10. CDR3 length: 16 residues. Germline CDR1 is SGHRS and CDR2 is YFSETQ.

This chain uses TRBV7-6 with TRBJ2-6; maybe TRBD2 (5 bases). CDR3 length equals 19 residues. The germline gives CDR1 SGHVS, CDR2 FNYEAQ. Trimming left V 5 bases short and J 0 bases short, with 20 bases between. CDR3 sequence: CASSRRAPFLDSGANVLTF. CDR3 sequence (DNA): TGTGCCAGCAGCAGGCGGGCCCCATTCCTAGACTCTGGGGCCAACGTCCTGACTTTC.

The rearrangement joins TRBV30 to TRBJ2-1; a weak D match, TRBD2 (6 bases). Germline loops: CDR1 GTSNPN, CDR2 SVGIG (reference sequence). CDR3 length: 13 amino acids. Trimming pared 4 bases from V and 4 bases from J, leaving 11 bases between. The DNA for the CDR3 is TGTGCCTGGACACTAGGAGGGTACAATGAGCAGTTCTTC. Protein sequence: CAWTLGGYNEQFF.

The genes are TRBV9 and TRBJ2-5; 8 nucleotides align to TRBD2. Germline CDR1 is SGDLS and CDR2 is YYNGEE. With 2 bases clipped from V and 4 bases from J, the junction kept 7 bases outside the gene matches. The CDR3 covers 15 residues. The CDR3: CASSVANGGGETQYF. In DNA, the CDR3 is TGTGCCAGCAGCGTTGCCAACGGGGGGGGAGAGACCCAGTACTTC.

In its sample, this clone was seen once. This chain links TRBV5-8 with TRBJ1-5; D gene unclear. This CDR3 contains 12 residues. V lost 1 base, J lost 5 bases, and 4 bases lay in between. Germline V CDR1 and CDR2: SGHTS, YDEGEE. This CDR3 is CASSLSYQPQHF. DNA of the CDR3: TGTGCCAGCAGCTTGTCCTATCAGCCCCAGCATTTT.

The chain combines TRBV9 with TRBJ2-7, with 9 bases fitting TRBD1. This CDR3 has 15 amino acids. Trimming removed 3 bases from V and 2 bases from J; junction bases left unmatched: 6. Germline CDR1 reads SGDLS; CDR2 reads YYNGEE. The CDR3 region has the DNA TGTGCCAGCAGCGCAGGACAGGGGAGGACCTACGAGCAGTACTTC. Its translation is CASSAGQGRTYEQYF.

The chain carries TRBV7-2 and TRBJ1-4; TRBD1 might be the D (5 bases). There are 14 residues in the CDR3. Trimming pared 5 bases from V and 4 bases from J, leaving 11 bases between. Germline V gene data show CDR1 as SGHTA and CDR2 as FQGNSA. CDR3 sequence: CASSLQAINEKLFF. The CDR3 region has the DNA TGTGCCAGCAGCCTACAGGCGATTAATGAAAAACTGTTTTTT.

The rearrangement joins TRBV27 to TRBJ1-4; 7 positions match TRBD1. The CDR3 runs 13 residues. Germline V gene lookup returns CDR1 MNHEY and CDR2 SMNVEV (reference sequence). V shed 6 bases, J shed 3 bases, and the junction held 1 base outside the gene matches. The CDR3 here is CASRTGPNEKLFF. As DNA, the CDR3 is TGTGCCAGCAGGACAGGGCCTAATGAAAAACTGTTTTTT.

This chain uses TRBV7-2 with TRBJ1-3, with TRBD1 as a possible D gene (5 bases). Germline CDR1 SGHTA, CDR2 FQGNSA. CDR3 size: 19 residues. The V and J ends lost 2 bases and 0 bases respectively, with 20 bases between them. CDR3 nucleotides: TGTGCCAGCAGCTTATATTGGTCAGCGACAGAGAGCTCTGGAAACACCATATATTTT. Its protein is CASSLYWSATESSGNTIYF.

This chain uses TRBV5-1 with TRBJ2-5; 10 nucleotides align to TRBD2. The J segment lost 2 bases and the V segment lost 4 bases, leaving 8 bases of the junction unmatched. CDR1 and CDR2 (germline): SGHRS, YFSETQ. The CDR3 totals 16 residues. Here the CDR3 reads CASSGTGTSVQETQYF. In nucleotides, the CDR3 is TGCGCCAGCAGCGGCACCGGGACTAGCGTTCAAGAGACCCAGTACTTC.

V and J are TRBV4-1 and TRBJ2-5; 11 positions agree with TRBD2. The germline V gene encodes CDR1 MGHRA and CDR2 YSYEKL. J lost 1 base, V lost 4 bases, and 2 bases had no gene match. This CDR3 comprises 15 residues. The CDR3, as DNA: TGCGCCAGCAGCCTCGGGACTAGCGGCCAAGAGACCCAGTACTTC. Protein product: CASSLGTSGQETQYF.

The table lists this clone with a few counts. The sample holds other DNA sequences that translate to the same CDR3. The gene calls are TRBV11-2 and TRBJ2-1, with 10 bases lining up with TRBD2. The germline V gene encodes CDR1 SGHAT and CDR2 FQNNGV. V shed 5 bases and J 8 bases; nucleotides not matched to a gene: 9. The CDR3 sequence is 15 residues long. CDR3 DNA: TGTGCCAGCAGCGTGAGCGGGGGGGCCATGGATGAGCAGTTCTTC. Residues: CASSVSGGAMDEQFF.

The chain has TRBV7-9 and TRBJ1-1; no definite D call. Germline V gene lookup returns CDR1 SEHNR and CDR2 FQNEAQ (reference sequence). The CDR3 contains 14 residues. Deletions cut 5 bases from V and 0 bases from J, with 10 bases between. CDR3 nucleotide sequence: TGTGCCAGCAGCCCCACTGCCATGAACACTGAAGCTTTCTTT. Amino acid sequence: CASSPTAMNTEAFF.

The rearrangement uses TRBV6-4 and TRBJ1-6; D ambiguous. Germline lookup yields CDR1 MRHNA and CDR2 SNTAGT. With 6 bases removed from V and 8 bases from J, the gap between germline ends came to 11 bases. CDR3 size: 13 residues. CDR3 in DNA: TGTGCCAGCAGCGCACAGTACGATTCACCCCTCCACTTT. Its protein product is CASSAQYDSPLHF.

This chain uses TRBV30 with TRBJ2-5; TRBD1 is a possible D gene (5 bases). In germline, CDR1 is GTSNPN, CDR2 SVGIG (reference sequence). V was shortened by 2 bases and J by 4 bases, with 5 bases between the two germline ends. This CDR3 is built from 11 residues. CDR3 DNA sequence: TGTGCCTGGAGTAGGGGAGAGACCCAGTACTTC. Its translation: CAWSRGETQYF.

This clone was detected a few times. The rearrangement uses TRBV10-3 and TRBJ1-1; TRBD1 might be the D (6 bases). Trimming pared 6 bases from V and 1 base from J, leaving 15 bases between. CDR3 size: 15 residues. Germline V gene data show CDR1 as ENHRY and CDR2 as SYGVKD. The CDR3 sequence is CAIREQQGRNTEAFF. CDR3 DNA: TGTGCCATCAGGGAACAACAGGGACGGAACACTGAAGCTTTCTTT.

The rearrangement joins TRBV5-1 to TRBJ1-2, with 7 bases lining up with TRBD1. Germline loops: CDR1 SGHRS, CDR2 YFSETQ. Trimming removed 0 bases from V and 8 bases from J; junction bases left unmatched: 4. The CDR3 length is 13 residues. The CDR3 DNA follows: TGCGCCAGCAGCTTGGCGGGACAGAGCGGCTACACCTTC. Encoded protein: CASSLAGQSGYTF.

The genes are TRBV28 and TRBJ1-2; a weak D match, TRBD1 (5 bases). The V and J ends lost 5 bases and 5 bases respectively, with 15 bases between them. Germline V gene sequence: CDR1 MDHEN, CDR2 SYDVKM. CDR3 length: 14 residues. CDR3 amino acids: CASSPGPGHYGYTF. The CDR3 region has the DNA TGTGCCAGCAGTCCCGGACCCGGACATTATGGCTACACCTTC.

V and J are TRBV27 and TRBJ2-7; 8 bases align to TRBD2. After removal of 4 bases from V and 0 bases from J, the junction contained 5 bases not matched to a gene. The CDR3 runs to 15 residues. CDR1 and CDR2 (germline): MNHEY, SMNVEV (reference sequence). For the CDR3, the DNA is TGTGCCAGCAGTTATACTAGCGGCCTCTCCTACGAGCAGTACTTC. This codes for CASSYTSGLSYEQYF.

The J gene is TRBJ2-2, the V gene TRBV15; D uncertain. CDR3 length: 15 residues. CDR1 LNHNV and CDR2 YYDKDF come from the germline V gene (reference sequence). Deletions cut 3 bases from V and 4 bases from J, with 12 bases between. The CDR3 region has the DNA TGTGCCACCAGCAGCACCCCGCCGGGCACCGGGGAGCTGTTTTTT. Translating it yields CATSSTPPGTGELFF.

The V gene is TRBV10-2, the J gene TRBJ2-2; D unresolved. There are 14 residues in the CDR3. The V gene lost 7 bases and the J gene lost 1 base, with 10 bases spanning the gap. CDR1 and CDR2 (germline): WSHSY, SAAADI. The CDR3 DNA sequence: TGCGCCAGCACCGAGGTCAAGAACACCGGGGAGCTGTTTTTT. Translation gives CASTEVKNTGELFF.

The rearrangement links TRBV24-1 to TRBJ2-1, with 8 bases matching TRBD2. With V trimmed by 9 bases and J by 4 bases, 7 bases remained unmatched. Germline V gene data show CDR1 as KGHDR and CDR2 as SFDVKD. The CDR3 has 14 amino acids. CDR3 loop: CATRGGRGYNEQFF. CDR3 sequence (DNA): TGTGCCACCCGGGGGGGACGGGGTTACAATGAGCAGTTCTTC.

CDR3: CASSKPTGTYNEQFF. The CDR3 DNA is TGTGCCAGCAGCAAACCAACCGGGACCTACAATGAGCAGTTCTTC. The V and J genes are TRBV7-9 and TRBJ2-1, with D maybe TRBD2 (5 bases). The CDR3 loop spans 15 amino acids. Germline CDR1 SEHNR, CDR2 FQNEAQ (reference sequence). V lost 5 bases, J lost 2 bases, and 13 bases lay in between.

This chain joins TRBV9 and TRBJ2-7; 8 nucleotides agree with TRBD1. V lost 0 bases, J lost 2 bases, and 10 bases stayed unmatched. This CDR3 is 17 amino acids long. Germline values: CDR1 SGDLS, CDR2 YYNGEE. Here the CDR3 DNA reads TGTGCCAGCAGCGTAGGTCTCTCCACAGGGGGAACCTACGAGCAGTACTTC. Translation: CASSVGLSTGGTYEQYF. Drawing the rest from reference TRBV9 and TRBJ2-7, the complete variable domain is DSGVTQTPKHLITATGQRVTLRCSPRSGDLSVYWYQQSLDQGLQFLIQYYNGEERAKGNILERFSAQQFPDLHSELNLSSLELGDSALYFCASSVGLSTGGTYEQYFGPGTRLTVT.

This sequence joins TRBV4-1 and TRBJ2-7; TRBD1 matches 9 bases. V gave up 0 bases and J gave up 6 bases; unmatched junction bases: 3. Germline V gene lookup returns CDR1 MGHRA and CDR2 YSYEKL. The length of the CDR3 is 14 residues. The DNA for the CDR3 is TGCGCCAGCAGCCAAGAACAGGGGGCGGGCGAGCAGTACGTC. It encodes CASSQEQGAGEQYV.

V and J are TRBV2 and TRBJ1-6; no reliable D call. The germline V gene has CDR1 SNHLY and CDR2 FYNNEI. Trimming cost V 4 bases and J 10 bases, with 5 bases left between them. This CDR3 has 11 amino acids. The CDR3 nucleotides read TGTGCCAGCAGTGTAAGCTCACCCCTCCACTTT. This sequence encodes CASSVSSPLHF.

In regard to this clone: The same CDR3 also results from other DNA sequences found in this sample. This chain uses TRBV15 with TRBJ1-4, with 7 bases matching TRBD1. This CDR3 region has 13 residues. Germline V CDR1 and CDR2: LNHNV, YYDKDF (reference sequence). The J segment lost 8 bases and the V segment lost 0 bases, leaving 0 bases of the junction unmatched. CDR3 loop: CATSRDRGEKLFF. The CDR3 DNA is TGTGCCACCAGCAGAGACAGGGGGGAAAAACTGTTTTTT.